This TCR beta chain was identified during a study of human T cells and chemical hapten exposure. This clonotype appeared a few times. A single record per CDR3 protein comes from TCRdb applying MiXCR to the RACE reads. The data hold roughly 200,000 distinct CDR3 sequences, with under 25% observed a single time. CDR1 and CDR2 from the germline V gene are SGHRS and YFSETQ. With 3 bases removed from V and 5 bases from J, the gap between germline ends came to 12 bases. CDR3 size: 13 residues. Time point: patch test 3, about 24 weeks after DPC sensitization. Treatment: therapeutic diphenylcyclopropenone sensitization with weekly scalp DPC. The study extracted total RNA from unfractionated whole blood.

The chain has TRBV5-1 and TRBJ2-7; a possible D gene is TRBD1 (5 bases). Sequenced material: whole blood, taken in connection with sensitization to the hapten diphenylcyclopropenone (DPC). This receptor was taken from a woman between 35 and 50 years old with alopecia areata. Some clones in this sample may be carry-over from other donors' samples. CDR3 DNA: TGCGCCAGCAGCTCTGAGCCAGGGAACGAGCAGTACTTC. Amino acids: CASSSEPGNEQYF.